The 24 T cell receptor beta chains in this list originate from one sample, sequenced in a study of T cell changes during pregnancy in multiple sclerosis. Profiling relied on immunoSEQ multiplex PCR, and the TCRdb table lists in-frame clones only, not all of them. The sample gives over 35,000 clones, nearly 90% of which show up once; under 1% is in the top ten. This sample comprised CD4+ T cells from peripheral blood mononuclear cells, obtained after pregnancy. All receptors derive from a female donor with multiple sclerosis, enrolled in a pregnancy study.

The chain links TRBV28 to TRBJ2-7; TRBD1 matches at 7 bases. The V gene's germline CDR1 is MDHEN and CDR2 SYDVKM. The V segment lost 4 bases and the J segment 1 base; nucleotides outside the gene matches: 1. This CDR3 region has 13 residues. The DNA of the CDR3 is TGTGCCAGCAGTTCGGGACAGTCCTACGAGCAGTACTTC. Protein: CASSSGQSYEQYF.

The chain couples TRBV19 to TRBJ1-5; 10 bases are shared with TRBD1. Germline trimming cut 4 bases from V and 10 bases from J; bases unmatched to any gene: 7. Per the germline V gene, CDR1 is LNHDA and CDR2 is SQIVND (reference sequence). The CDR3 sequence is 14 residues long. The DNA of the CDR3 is TGTGCCAGTAGTACGGACAGGGGGTGGTCACCCCAGCATTTT. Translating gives CASSTDRGWSPQHF.

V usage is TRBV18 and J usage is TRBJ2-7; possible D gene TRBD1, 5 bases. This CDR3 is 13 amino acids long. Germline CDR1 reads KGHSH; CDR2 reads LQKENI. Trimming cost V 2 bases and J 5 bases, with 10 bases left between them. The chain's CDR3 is CASSPSRAHEQYF. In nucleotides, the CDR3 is TGTGCCAGCTCACCAAGCAGGGCCCACGAGCAGTACTTC.

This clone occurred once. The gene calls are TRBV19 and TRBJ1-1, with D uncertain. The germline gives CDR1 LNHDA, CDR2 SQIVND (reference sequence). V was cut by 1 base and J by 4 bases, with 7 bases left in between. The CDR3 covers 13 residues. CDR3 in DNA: TGTGCCAGTAGTATAGTGGCAAGCACTGAAGCTTTCTTT. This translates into CASSIVASTEAFF.

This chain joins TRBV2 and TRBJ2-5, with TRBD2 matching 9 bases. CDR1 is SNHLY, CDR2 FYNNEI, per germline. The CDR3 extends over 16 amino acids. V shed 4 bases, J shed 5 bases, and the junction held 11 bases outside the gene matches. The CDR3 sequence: CASSVGVAGGAETQYF. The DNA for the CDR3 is TGTGCCAGCAGTGTAGGGGTGGCGGGGGGGGCGGAGACCCAGTACTTC.

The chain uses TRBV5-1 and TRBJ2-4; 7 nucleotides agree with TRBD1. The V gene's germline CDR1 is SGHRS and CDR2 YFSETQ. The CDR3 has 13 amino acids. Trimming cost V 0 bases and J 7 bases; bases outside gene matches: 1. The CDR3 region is CASSLEGANIQYF. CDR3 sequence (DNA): TGCGCCAGCAGCTTGGAGGGGGCGAACATTCAGTACTTC.

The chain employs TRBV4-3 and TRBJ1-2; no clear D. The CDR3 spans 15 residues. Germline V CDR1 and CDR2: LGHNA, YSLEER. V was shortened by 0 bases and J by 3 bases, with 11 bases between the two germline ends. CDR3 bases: TGCGCCAGCAGCCAAGATCCAGGCGGGGACTATGGCTACACCTTC. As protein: CASSQDPGGDYGYTF.

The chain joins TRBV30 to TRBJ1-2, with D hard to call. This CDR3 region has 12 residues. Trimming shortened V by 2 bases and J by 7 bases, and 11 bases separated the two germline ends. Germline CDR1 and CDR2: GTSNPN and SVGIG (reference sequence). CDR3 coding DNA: TGTGCCTGGAGTATTTTTGGGAGTGGCTACACCTTC. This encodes CAWSIFGSGYTF.

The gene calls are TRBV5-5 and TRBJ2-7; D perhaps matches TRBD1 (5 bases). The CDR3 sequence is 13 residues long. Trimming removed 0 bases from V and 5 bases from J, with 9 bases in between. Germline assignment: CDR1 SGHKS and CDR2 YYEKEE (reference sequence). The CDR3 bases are TGTGCCAGCAGCTTGGGGGGCAGAGACGAGCAGTACTTC. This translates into CASSLGGRDEQYF.

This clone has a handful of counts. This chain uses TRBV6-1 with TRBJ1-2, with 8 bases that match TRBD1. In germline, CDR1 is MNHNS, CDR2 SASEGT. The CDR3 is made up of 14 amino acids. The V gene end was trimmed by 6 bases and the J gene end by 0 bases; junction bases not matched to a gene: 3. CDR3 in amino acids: CASSVQGANYGYTF. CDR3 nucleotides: TGTGCCAGCAGCGTACAGGGGGCTAACTATGGCTACACCTTC.

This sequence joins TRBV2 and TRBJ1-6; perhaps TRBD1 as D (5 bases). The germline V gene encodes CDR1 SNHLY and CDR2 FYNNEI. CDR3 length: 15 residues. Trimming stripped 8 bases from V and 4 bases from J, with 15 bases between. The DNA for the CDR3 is TGTGCCAGCCTTCAGACAGATTTTTATAATTCACCCCTCCACTTT. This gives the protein CASLQTDFYNSPLHF.

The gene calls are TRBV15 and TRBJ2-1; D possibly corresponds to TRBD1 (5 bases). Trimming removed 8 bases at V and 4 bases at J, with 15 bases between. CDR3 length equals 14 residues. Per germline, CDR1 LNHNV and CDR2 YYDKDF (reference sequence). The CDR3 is CATGTRQSYNEQFF. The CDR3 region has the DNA TGTGCCACCGGCACCCGACAGAGTTACAATGAGCAGTTCTTC.

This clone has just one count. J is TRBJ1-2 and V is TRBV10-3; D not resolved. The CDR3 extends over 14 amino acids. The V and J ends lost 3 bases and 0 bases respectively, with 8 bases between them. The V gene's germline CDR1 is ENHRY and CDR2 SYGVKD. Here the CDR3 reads CAISDERANYGYTF. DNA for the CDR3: TGTGCCATCAGTGATGAGAGAGCTAACTATGGCTACACCTTC.

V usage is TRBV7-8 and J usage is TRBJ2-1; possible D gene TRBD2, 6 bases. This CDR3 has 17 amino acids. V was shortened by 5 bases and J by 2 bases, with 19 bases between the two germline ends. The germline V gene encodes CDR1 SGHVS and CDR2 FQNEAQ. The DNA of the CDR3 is TGTGCCAGCAGCCGGGCCGAGGCGGGGTATACCTACAATGAGCAGTTCTTC. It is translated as CASSRAEAGYTYNEQFF.

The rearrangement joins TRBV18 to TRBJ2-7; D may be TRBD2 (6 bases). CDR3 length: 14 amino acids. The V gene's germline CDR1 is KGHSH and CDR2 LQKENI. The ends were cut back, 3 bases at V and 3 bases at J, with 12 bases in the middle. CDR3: CASSPAGGDYEQYF. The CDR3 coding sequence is TGTGCCAGCTCACCGGCCGGGGGAGACTACGAGCAGTACTTC.

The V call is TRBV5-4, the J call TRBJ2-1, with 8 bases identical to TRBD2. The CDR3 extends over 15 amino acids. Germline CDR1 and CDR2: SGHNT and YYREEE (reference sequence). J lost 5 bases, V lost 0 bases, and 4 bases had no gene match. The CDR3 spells CASSLGGGGNNEQFF. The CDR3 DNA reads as TGTGCCAGCAGCTTGGGCGGCGGGGGGAACAATGAGCAGTTCTTC.

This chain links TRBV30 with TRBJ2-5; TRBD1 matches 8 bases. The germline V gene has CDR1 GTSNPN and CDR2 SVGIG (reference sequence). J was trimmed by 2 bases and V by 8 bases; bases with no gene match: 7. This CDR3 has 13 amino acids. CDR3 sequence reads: CATGQGLQETQYF. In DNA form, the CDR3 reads TGTGCCACTGGACAGGGTTTACAAGAGACCCAGTACTTC.

CDR3 bases: TGTGCCAGTAGTATATTGCAGGTACCATCGACCCTCCACTTT. Translating it yields CASSILQVPSTLHF. The gene calls are TRBV19 and TRBJ1-6; D unresolved. The V and J ends lost 2 bases and 14 bases respectively, with 16 bases between them. The CDR3 consists of 14 residues. The germline V gene encodes CDR1 LNHDA and CDR2 SQIVND (reference sequence). The complete variable domain, with remaining parts taken from reference TRBV19 and TRBJ1-6, reads DGGITQSPKYLFRKEGQNVTLSCEQNLNHDAMYWYRQDPGQGLRLIYYSQIVNDFQKGDIAEGYSVSREKKESFPLTVTSAQKNPTAFYLCASSILQVPSTLHFGNGTRLTVT.

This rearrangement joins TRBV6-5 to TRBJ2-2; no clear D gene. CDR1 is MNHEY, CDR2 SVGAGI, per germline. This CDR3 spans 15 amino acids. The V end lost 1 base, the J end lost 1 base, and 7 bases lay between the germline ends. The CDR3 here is CASSYWSQNTGELFF. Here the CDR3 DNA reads TGTGCCAGCAGTTACTGGAGTCAGAACACCGGGGAGCTGTTTTTT.

For the CDR3, the DNA is TGTGCCACCAGCAGGAGAAGAGAGGTGGGAGCTTTCTTT. Its protein product is CATSRRREVGAFF. V and J are TRBV15 and TRBJ1-1; unclear D gene. This CDR3 spans 13 amino acids. Germline-derived CDR1 and CDR2 are LNHNV and YYDKDF (reference sequence). Trimming took 3 bases from V and 10 from J, leaving 15 bases between them.

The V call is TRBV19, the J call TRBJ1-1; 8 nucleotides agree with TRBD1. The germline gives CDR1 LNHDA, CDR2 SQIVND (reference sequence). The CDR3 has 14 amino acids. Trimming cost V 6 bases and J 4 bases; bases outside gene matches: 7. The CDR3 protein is CASRAHRGGTEAFF. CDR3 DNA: TGTGCCAGTAGAGCTCACAGGGGGGGCACTGAAGCTTTCTTT.

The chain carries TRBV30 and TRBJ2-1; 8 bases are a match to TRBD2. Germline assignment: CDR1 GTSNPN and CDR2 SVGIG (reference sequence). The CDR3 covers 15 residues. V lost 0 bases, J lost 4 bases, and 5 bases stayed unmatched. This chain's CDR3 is CAWSVGAGGYNEQFF. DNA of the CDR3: TGTGCCTGGAGTGTGGGTGCGGGGGGTTACAATGAGCAGTTCTTC.

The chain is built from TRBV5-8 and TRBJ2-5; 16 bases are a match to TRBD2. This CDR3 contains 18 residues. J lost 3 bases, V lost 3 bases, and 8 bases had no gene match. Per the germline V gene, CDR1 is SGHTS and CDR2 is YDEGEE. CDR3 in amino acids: CASSYGTSGGAVEETQYF. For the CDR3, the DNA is TGTGCCAGCAGCTACGGGACTAGCGGGGGGGCGGTGGAAGAGACCCAGTACTTC.

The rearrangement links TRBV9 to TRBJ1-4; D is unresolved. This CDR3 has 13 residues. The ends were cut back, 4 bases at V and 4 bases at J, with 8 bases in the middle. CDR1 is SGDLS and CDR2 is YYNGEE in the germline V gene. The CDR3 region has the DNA TGTGCCAGCAGCCAGCTAGATAATGAAAAACTGTTTTTT. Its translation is CASSQLDNEKLFF.